This entry concerns a single T cell receptor (beta chain). The sample is drawn from a study of T cell changes during pregnancy in multiple sclerosis. Repertoires were generated with immunoSEQ multiplex PCR, while TCRdb's copy carries only in-frame clones and drops some. The repertoire holds 40,000 or so clones, 91% seen once, with 5% to 6.5% in the top ten. The CDR3 covers 14 residues. The ends lost 5 bases at V and 6 bases at J; junction bases unmatched: 3. Germline V CDR1 and CDR2: LGHNA, YSLEER. This specimen consisted of CD8+ T cells from peripheral blood mononuclear cells, obtained in the second trimester of pregnancy. This sequence was found in a female donor with multiple sclerosis, enrolled in a pregnancy study. The chain joins TRBV4-3 to TRBJ1-6, with 8 positions matching TRBD1. The CDR3 DNA reads TGCGCCAGCAGCGTTGGGACAGGTAATTCACCCCTCCACTTT. It encodes CASSVGTGNSPLHF.